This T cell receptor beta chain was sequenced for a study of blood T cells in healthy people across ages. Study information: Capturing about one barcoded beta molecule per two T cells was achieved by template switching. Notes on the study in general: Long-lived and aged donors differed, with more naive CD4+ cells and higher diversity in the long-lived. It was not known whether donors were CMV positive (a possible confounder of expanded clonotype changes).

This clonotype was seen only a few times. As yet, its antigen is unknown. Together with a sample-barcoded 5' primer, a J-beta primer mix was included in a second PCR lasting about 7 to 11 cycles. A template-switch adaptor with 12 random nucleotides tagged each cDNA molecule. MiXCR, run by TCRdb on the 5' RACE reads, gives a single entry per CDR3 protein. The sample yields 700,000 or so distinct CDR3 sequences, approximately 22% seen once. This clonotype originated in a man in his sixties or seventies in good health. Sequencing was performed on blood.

The CDR3 region is CASTQGLGVQETQYF. The CDR3 DNA follows: TGTGCCAGCACCCAGGGATTGGGGGTACAAGAGACCCAGTACTTC. The chain couples TRBV12-3 or TRBV12-4 to TRBJ2-5, with D perhaps being TRBD1 or TRBD2 (5 bases each). The CDR3 has 15 residues. Trimming removed 7 bases at V and 2 bases at J, with 17 bases between.